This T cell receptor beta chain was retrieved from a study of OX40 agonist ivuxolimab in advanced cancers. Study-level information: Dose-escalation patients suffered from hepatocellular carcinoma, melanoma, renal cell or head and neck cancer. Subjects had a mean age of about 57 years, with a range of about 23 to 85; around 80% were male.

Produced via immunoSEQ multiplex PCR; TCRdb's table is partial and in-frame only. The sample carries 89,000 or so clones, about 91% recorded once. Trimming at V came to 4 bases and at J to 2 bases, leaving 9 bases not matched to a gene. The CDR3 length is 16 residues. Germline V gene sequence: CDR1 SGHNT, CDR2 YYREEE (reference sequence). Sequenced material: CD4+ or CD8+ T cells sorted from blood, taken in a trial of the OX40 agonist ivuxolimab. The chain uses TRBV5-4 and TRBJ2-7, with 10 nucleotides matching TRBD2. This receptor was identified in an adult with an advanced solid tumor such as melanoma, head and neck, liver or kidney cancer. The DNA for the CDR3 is TGTGCCAGCAGCCGAGGCCTAGCGGGGGCCCCCTACGAGCAGTACTTC. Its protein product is CASSRGLAGAPYEQYF.